Below are 15 T cell receptor beta chains sequenced from a single sample in a study of T cells in Graves' hyperthyroidism and ophthalmopathy. RNA transcripts served as the template for amplifying TCR beta CDR3 regions. Carried out on the TCR CDR3, a first-round RT-PCR used the HTBI primer set. One entry per CDR3 protein, called by TCRdb with MiXCR from the multiplex PCR reads. The sample lists a few hundred thousand distinct CDR3 sequences, more than 20% occurring once. Sequencing was done on a sample of blood. Receptors were obtained from a man aged 50 or older with Graves' hyperthyroidism.

V and J are TRBV20-1 and TRBJ2-5; D is possibly TRBD1 (6 bases). This CDR3 has 15 amino acids. V lost 4 bases to trimming and J lost 2 bases, with 17 bases between them. The germline V gene has CDR1 DFQATT and CDR2 SNEGSKA (reference sequence). CDR3 bases: TGCAGTGCTACTAGGGTCGGGACACAACAAGAGACCCAGTACTTC. Its protein product is CSATRVGTQQETQYF.

This clonotype has only a few counts. This sequence may be a read error, since a much larger clone differs from it by one base. The rearrangement links TRBV29-1 to TRBJ1-1, with D perhaps TRBD1 (6 bases). The germline V gene has CDR1 SQVTM and CDR2 ANQGSEA. The CDR3 has 15 amino acids. Between the trimmed V and J ends, which lost 6 bases and 0 bases, there was a span of 17 bases. The CDR3: CSVTDQTGMNTEAFF. CDR3 DNA: TGCAGCGTGACAGACCAGACAGGAATGAACACTGAAGCTTTCTTT.

The chain has TRBV5-1 and TRBJ2-1, with TRBD2 matching 11 bases. Germline CDR1 reads SGHRS; CDR2 reads YFSETQ. This CDR3 comprises 13 residues. Trimming at V came to 5 bases and at J to 7 bases, leaving 2 bases not matched to a gene. In DNA form, the CDR3 reads TGCGCCAGCAGTAGCGGGGGGGGGAATGAGCAGTTCTTC. Its protein is CASSSGGGNEQFF.

There are a few counts of this clonotype. This chain uses TRBV11-1 with TRBJ2-2; D may be TRBD2 (6 bases). The CDR3 has 16 residues. Per the germline V gene, CDR1 is SGHAT and CDR2 is FQDESV (reference sequence). V dropped 8 bases and J dropped 7 bases, with 23 bases sitting between them. CDR3 amino acids: CASGAAEGVFYGELFF. CDR3 sequence (DNA): TGTGCCAGCGGCGCCGCGGAGGGAGTATTTTACGGGGAGCTGTTTTTT.

This clonotype showed up just a few times. The rearrangement links TRBV30 to TRBJ2-2; D gene uncertain. Germline CDR1 reads GTSNPN; CDR2 reads SVGIG (reference sequence). The CDR3 has 15 amino acids. V lost 2 bases and J 1 base, leaving 11 bases between the germline ends. The CDR3 here is CAWSFGSLNTGELFF. The CDR3, as DNA: TGTGCCTGGAGTTTTGGGTCCCTGAACACCGGGGAGCTGTTTTTT.

V and J are TRBV3-1 and TRBJ1-2; 9 positions agree with TRBD1. Germline V gene data show CDR1 as LGHDT and CDR2 as YNNKEL (reference sequence). The CDR3 length is 15 residues. The J segment lost 8 bases and the V segment lost 0 bases, leaving 7 bases of the junction unmatched. As DNA, the CDR3 is TGTGCCAGCAGCCAAGATTTCAGGACAGGGGACGGCTACACCTTC. It encodes CASSQDFRTGDGYTF. Complete variable domain (other parts from reference TRBV3-1 and TRBJ1-2): DTAVSQTPKYLVTQMGNDKSIKCEQNLGHDTMYWYKQDSKKFLKIMFSYNNKELIINETVPNRFSPKSPDKAHLNLHINSLELGDSAVYFCASSQDFRTGDGYTFGSGTRLTVV.

The CDR3 loop is CASSSRFGNQPQHF. The DNA for the CDR3 is TGTGCCAGCAGTTCTAGGTTTGGCAATCAGCCCCAGCATTTT. J is TRBJ1-5 and V is TRBV28, with D hard to call. The germline V gene encodes CDR1 MDHEN and CDR2 SYDVKM. The CDR3 is made up of 14 amino acids. The V gene lost 4 bases and the J gene lost 2 bases, with 9 bases spanning the gap.

The sample holds many counts of this clonotype. The chain links TRBV12-3 or TRBV12-4 to TRBJ1-1, with D maybe TRBD1 (5 bases). Trimming took 4 bases from V and 6 from J, leaving 18 bases between them. The CDR3 runs to 15 residues. CDR3 in DNA: TGTGCCAGCAGTTCCCGAGGGACTTCGTACCCTGAAGCTTTCTTT. Protein sequence: CASSSRGTSYPEAFF.

The chain employs TRBV7-2 and TRBJ2-1; TRBD2 is a possible D gene (6 bases). Germline V gives CDR1 SGHTA, CDR2 FQGNSA. CDR3 length equals 14 residues. V lost 10 bases, J lost 2 bases, and 15 bases lay in between. The CDR3 is CATSRGTTYNEQFF. The CDR3 nucleotides are TGTGCCACATCCCGGGGGACCACCTACAATGAGCAGTTCTTC. The full variable domain, completed using reference TRBV7-2 and TRBJ2-1, is GAGVSQSPSNKVTEKGKDVELRCDPISGHTALYWYRQSLGQGLEFLIYFQGNSAPDKSGLPSDRFSAERTGGSVSTLTIQRTQQEDSAVYLCATSRGTTYNEQFFGPGTRLTVL.

With regard to this clonotype: The junction and the germline gene differ at one end; a read error may be behind it. The chain recombines TRBV10-1 with TRBJ1-3; D remains unclear. Per germline, CDR1 WNHNN and CDR2 SYGVQD (reference sequence). This CDR3 comprises 16 residues. The CDR3, as DNA: TGTGCCAGCAGTTACTTGGCCTCCAGCTCTGGAAACACCATATATTTT. Its translation is CASSYLASSSGNTIYF.

Written as DNA, the CDR3 is TGTGCCATAGGGACATCGACCGGGGAGCTGTTTTTT. Amino acid sequence: CAIGTSTGELFF. The chain joins TRBV10-3 to TRBJ2-2, with a tentative D call TRBD1 (6 bases). Looked up from germline, CDR1 is ENHRY and CDR2 is SYGVKD. CDR3 size: 12 residues. Trimming shortened V by 9 bases and J by 5 bases, and 10 bases separated the two germline ends.

This clonotype has ten or more counts. The V gene is TRBV10-3, the J gene TRBJ2-7; possibly TRBD1 or TRBD2 for D (7 bases each). CDR3 size: 14 residues. Trimming took off 4 bases at V and 3 bases at J, with 13 bases between the two ends. Germline CDR1 ENHRY, CDR2 SYGVKD. CDR3: CAISVGGGLYEQYF. Here the CDR3 DNA reads TGTGCCATCAGTGTGGGAGGGGGCCTCTACGAGCAGTACTTC.

This sequence joins TRBV4-2 and TRBJ1-1; no clear D. CDR1 and CDR2 from the germline V gene are LGHNA and YNFKEQ. The CDR3 runs 15 residues. V lost 0 bases and J lost 0, with 8 bases in between. CDR3: CASSQDLAVNTEAFF. The CDR3 DNA follows: TGTGCCAGCAGCCAAGATCTGGCCGTGAACACTGAAGCTTTCTTT.

The table lists this clonotype with a few counts. The J gene is TRBJ1-6, the V gene TRBV20-1; D is possibly TRBD1 (5 bases). CDR1 and CDR2 from the germline V gene are DFQATT and SNEGSKA (reference sequence). With 3 bases removed from V and 7 bases from J, the gap between germline ends came to 10 bases. CDR3 size: 13 residues. The CDR3 protein is CSARTDPNSPLHF. The DNA of the CDR3 is TGCAGTGCTAGGACAGATCCCAATTCACCCCTCCACTTT.

This clonotype was counted a few times. The V call is TRBV7-3, the J call TRBJ2-1; 11 bases map to TRBD2. CDR3 length: 14 residues. Per germline, CDR1 SGHTA and CDR2 FQGTGA. J was trimmed by 13 bases and V by 9 bases; bases with no gene match: 14. The DNA of the CDR3 is TGTGCCAGTAGTATAGATACACTAGCGGGAGTTCAGTTCTTC. This codes for CASSIDTLAGVQFF.